Below, one T cell receptor (beta chain) is given with its context. Its target is unknown. In the PCR, 60 Vbeta and 13 Jbeta primers were used. Using immunoSEQ multiplex PCR, the repertoire was profiled, and TCRdb retains in-frame clones only, with some absent. Of more than 150,000 clones listed, roughly 82% were seen once; the top ten hold more than 1.5%. The data stem from a study of cytomegalovirus exposure and HLA in healthy donors. Study-level findings and limits: A later analysis found that most CMV-associated TCR beta chains appeared HLA-restricted. Later, an analysis showed that TCR beta chains associated with HLA were more clonally expanded than others that were equally common. After further analysis at a later stage, roughly 16,000 TCR beta sequences were associated with HLA alleles at 0.05 false discovery rate.

The origin of this receptor is a man aged 40-50 years in good health and CMV-seronegative. Sequenced sample: PBMCs.

DNA for the CDR3: TGTGCCACCACGCCGCCCGGGGCGGGGTATGGCTACACCTTC. Encoded protein: CATTPPGAGYGYTF. The J gene is TRBJ1-2, the V gene TRBV10-3; D is possibly TRBD1 (5 bases). The CDR3 covers 14 residues. Per the germline V gene, CDR1 is ENHRY and CDR2 is SYGVKD. Trimming took off 10 bases at V and 5 bases at J, with 20 bases between the two ends.